The clone carrying this TCR beta chain was recorded a few times. Its antigen remains unknown. V lost 1 base to trimming and J lost 7 bases, with 12 bases between them. The CDR3 sequence is 14 residues long. The germline CDR1 and CDR2 sequences are SGHRS and YFSETQ. The sample comes from a study of beta chain features in type 1 diabetes. Whole-study findings and limits: Type 1 diabetes patients showed a moderate but significant shortening of TCRB CDR3s in all four CD4+ subsets.

Investigators reverse transcribed all isolated RNA, so they sequenced expressed TCRB transcripts. Data came from immunoSEQ multiplex PCR; TCRdb stores just in-frame clones and leaves some out. This sample has 250,000 to 300,000 clones, with approximately 15% found just once. The sample was naive CD4+ T cells from blood. This TCR was sampled from a man aged 25-40 years with type 1 diabetes. This chain links TRBV5-1 with TRBJ2-1; TRBD2 is a possible D gene (5 bases). The CDR3 is CASSLPSLRNEQFF. The CDR3 DNA sequence: TGCGCCAGCAGCTTGCCTAGCCTGAGGAATGAGCAGTTCTTC.